This T cell receptor beta chain is from a study of CD8+ T cells in alopecia areata. Across the whole study: Treated individuals took tofacitinib by mouth, 5 to 10 mg twice daily.

With V trimmed by 1 base and J by 4 bases, 9 bases remained unmatched. The CDR3 loop spans 17 amino acids. Germline CDR1 is SGHVS and CDR2 is FQNEAQ. Study-level points and caveats: Besides other cells, scalp samples also yield sequences of resident alphabeta T cells from normal skin.

As concerns this clone: As yet, its antigen is unknown.

RNA was isolated and reverse transcribed to cDNA, the sequencing template. The data were produced by immunoSEQ multiplex PCR, yet TCRdb's version contains in-frame clones alone and is incomplete. The repertoire holds around 140,000 clones, with about 60% as singletons. Lesional scalp tissue (obtained by punch biopsy) and peripheral blood were collected from alopecia areata patients. This sequence joins TRBV7-8 and TRBJ2-7; 11 positions agree with TRBD1. This sample comprised CD4+ T cells sorted from blood, obtained at week 0. The receptor's source is a human donor with alopecia areata. CDR3 sequence reads: CASSLVFSGTGGYEQYF. The CDR3 DNA sequence: TGTGCCAGCAGCTTAGTGTTCTCCGGGACAGGGGGTTACGAGCAGTACTTC.